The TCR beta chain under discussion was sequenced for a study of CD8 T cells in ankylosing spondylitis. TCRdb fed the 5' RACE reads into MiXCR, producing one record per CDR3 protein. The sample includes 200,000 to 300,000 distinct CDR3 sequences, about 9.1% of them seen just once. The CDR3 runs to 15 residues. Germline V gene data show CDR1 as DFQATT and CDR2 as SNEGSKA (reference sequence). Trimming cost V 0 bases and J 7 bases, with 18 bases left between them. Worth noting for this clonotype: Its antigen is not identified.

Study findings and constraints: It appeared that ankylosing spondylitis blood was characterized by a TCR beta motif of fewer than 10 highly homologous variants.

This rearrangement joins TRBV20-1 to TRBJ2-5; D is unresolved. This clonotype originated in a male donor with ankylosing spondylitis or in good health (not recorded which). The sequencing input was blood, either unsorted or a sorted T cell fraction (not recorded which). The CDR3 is CSARDPPLRPGTQYF. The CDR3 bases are TGCAGTGCTAGAGATCCCCCTTTGCGGCCGGGGACCCAGTACTTC.